This TCR beta chain was recovered during a study of beta chain features in type 1 diabetes. Study-wide background: Healthy donors, compared against patients, showed similar age, gender and cell yields. The samples had about 100,000,000 sorted cells examined in all.

TCRB transcripts that were expressed got sequenced, as all of the isolated RNA had been reverse transcribed. Some clones are missing from TCRdb's copy, which holds only in-frame ones; the method was immunoSEQ multiplex PCR. Of tens of thousands of clones detected, 66% appear once; the ten largest clones hold approximately 1.7%. V lost 7 bases to trimming and J lost 4 bases, with 16 bases between them. Germline CDR1 is SNHLY and CDR2 is FYNNEI. This CDR3 is built from 14 residues. Findings of the study overall: For patients and controls alike, PCR might favor shorter templates to the same degree. Among patients with Type 1 diabetes, TCRB CDR3s were moderately but significantly shorter in every one of the four CD4+ subsets.

In regard to this clone: The antigen is not known.

This TCR was sampled from a man under 40 with type 1 diabetes. Some clones in this sample may be carry-over from other donors' samples. The sample was Tregs from blood. The chain uses TRBV2 and TRBJ2-5; a weak D match, TRBD2 (5 bases). For the CDR3, the DNA is TGTGCCAGCACCCTGAGGCGGGTGGGAGAGACCCAGTACTTC. Protein sequence: CASTLRRVGETQYF.